These 29 T cell receptor beta chains came from one sample sequenced in a study of a mutant IDH1 vaccine in newly diagnosed glioma. This table comes from immunoSEQ multiplex PCR, and its TCRdb copy is limited to in-frame clones, with some not included. Of about 34,000 clones detected, 80% to 85% appear once; the ten largest clones hold approximately 9.4%. Time point noted: baseline, week 1 (first vaccination visit). Treatment here: pre-vaccination baseline after standard-of-care therapy. Sequenced here: peripheral blood mononuclear cells (PBMCs), sampled from a glioma patient treated with radiotherapy, temozolomide or both. These receptors originate from a man aged 50 or older with glioma. Some clones in this sample may be carry-over from other donors' samples.

This sequence joins TRBV19 and TRBJ1-4, with D perhaps matching TRBD1 (5 bases). Per the germline V gene, CDR1 is LNHDA and CDR2 is SQIVND (reference sequence). The germline V and J ends were trimmed by 5 bases and 11 bases, with 24 bases remaining between them. The CDR3 has 16 residues. The CDR3 DNA reads as TGTGCCAGTAGTCTCCCGGGGGGACTAAGAGGAAAGAAACTGTTTTTT. This codes for CASSLPGGLRGKKLFF.

This chain joins TRBV18 and TRBJ2-7, with D perhaps matching TRBD1 (6 bases). V was trimmed by 3 bases and J by 1 base, leaving 10 bases between them. Germline V lookup: CDR1 KGHSH, CDR2 LQKENI. The CDR3 runs 14 residues. In DNA, the CDR3 is TGTGCCAGCTCACCTACTGACAGGTCCTACGAGCAGTACTTC. The encoded protein is CASSPTDRSYEQYF.

This chain joins TRBV7-8 and TRBJ2-5; the D gene is possibly TRBD2 (5 bases). Trimming took 3 bases from V and 3 from J, leaving 14 bases between them. CDR1 and CDR2 from the germline V gene are SGHVS and FQNEAQ. The CDR3 spans 15 residues. CDR3 bases: TGTGCCAGCAGCTTTGCGGGTTTAGGTAAAGAGACCCAGTACTTC. Translating gives CASSFAGLGKETQYF.

The V and J genes are TRBV18 and TRBJ2-4; D may be TRBD1 (6 bases). The V end lost 6 bases, the J end lost 7 bases, and 19 bases lay between the germline ends. The CDR3 length is 15 residues. Germline V CDR1 and CDR2: KGHSH, LQKENI. CDR3 nucleotides: TGTGCCAGCTCGTACGAGCAGGGGTTTAAGAACATTCAGTACTTC. Residues: CASSYEQGFKNIQYF.

This clone was picked up a small number of times. The chain recombines TRBV4-1 with TRBJ1-5; 10 nucleotides match TRBD1. The CDR3 has 18 amino acids. The J segment lost 4 bases and the V segment lost 2 bases, leaving 11 bases of the junction unmatched. Germline CDR1 and CDR2: MGHRA and YSYEKL. The CDR3 region has the DNA TGCGCCAGCAGCCAATTCGTTTTGGGGGACAGGGGTAATCAGCCCCAGCATTTT. Translating gives CASSQFVLGDRGNQPQHF.

This clone was recorded only once. The CDR3 region has the DNA TGTGCCATCAGTGAGAAGGGTGGCTATGGCTACACCTTC. It is translated as CAISEKGGYGYTF. The rearrangement uses TRBV10-3 and TRBJ1-2; D gene ambiguous. V was trimmed by 2 bases and J by 4 bases, leaving 8 bases between them. CDR3 length: 13 residues. Looked up from germline, CDR1 is ENHRY and CDR2 is SYGVKD.

This clone qualifies as medium-sized. The chain couples TRBV6-1 to TRBJ2-6; no definite D call. The germline V and J ends were trimmed by 1 base and 3 bases, with 7 bases remaining between them. The V gene's germline CDR1 is MNHNS and CDR2 SASEGT. The CDR3 length is 15 residues. The CDR3 bases are TGTGCCAGCAGTGAAGGGGCAGATGGGGCCAACGTCCTGACTTTC. Translated: CASSEGADGANVLTF.

The chain recombines TRBV7-8 with TRBJ2-2; possible D gene TRBD2, 5 bases. This CDR3 is built from 15 residues. The germline V gene encodes CDR1 SGHVS and CDR2 FQNEAQ. The ends were cut back, 1 base at V and 2 bases at J, with 8 bases in the middle. The DNA of the CDR3 is TGTGCCAGCAGCTTAGTCGGACTCAACACCGGGGAGCTGTTTTTT. As protein: CASSLVGLNTGELFF.

The gene calls are TRBV6-5 and TRBJ2-7; 7 positions agree with TRBD1. Trimming removed 2 bases from V and 5 bases from J; junction bases left unmatched: 12. CDR3 length: 16 amino acids. The V gene's germline CDR1 is MNHEY and CDR2 SVGAGI. Written as DNA, the CDR3 is TGTGCCAGCAGTTACCCCGCTGGAACAGGGGTAAACGAGCAGTACTTC. Protein product: CASSYPAGTGVNEQYF.

This clone was picked up a small number of times. The chain combines TRBV2 with TRBJ1-5; the D gene is possibly TRBD1 (5 bases). V lost 8 bases and J 5 bases, leaving 16 bases between the germline ends. The CDR3 loop spans 14 amino acids. CDR1 SNHLY and CDR2 FYNNEI come from the germline V gene. CDR3 sequence (DNA): TGTGCCAGCCATTCGGGGCAGGTCGATCAGCCCCAGCATTTT. This encodes CASHSGQVDQPQHF.

The chain combines TRBV7-8 with TRBJ2-7; D is unclear. Germline V gene data show CDR1 as SGHVS and CDR2 as FQNEAQ. Trimming removed 1 base from V and 2 bases from J, with 12 bases in between. There are 15 residues in the CDR3. This chain's CDR3 is CASSLEFGSPYEQYF. The CDR3 nucleotides are TGTGCCAGCAGCTTAGAGTTTGGCTCCCCCTACGAGCAGTACTTC.

The genes are TRBV5-1 and TRBJ1-2; possibly TRBD1 for D (6 bases). The V gene lost 5 bases and the J gene lost 4 bases, with 21 bases spanning the gap. The CDR3 length is 16 residues. The germline CDR1 and CDR2 sequences are SGHRS and YFSETQ. CDR3 amino acids: CASRQDGHRAGYGYTF. The CDR3 nucleotides are TGCGCCAGCAGACAGGACGGCCACAGGGCCGGCTATGGCTACACCTTC.

This clone was detected only a few times. This chain links TRBV28 with TRBJ2-1, with TRBD2 matching 9 bases. The junction had 13 bases not matched to a gene; V was cut back by 7 bases and J by 12 bases. This CDR3 has 14 residues. Per the germline V gene, CDR1 is MDHEN and CDR2 is SYDVKM. CDR3 nucleotides: TGTGCCAGCATAGGCCGCGGGAGGGAGGTTGGGCAGTTCTTC. Amino acid sequence: CASIGRGREVGQFF.

The V and J genes are TRBV6-5 and TRBJ1-2; TRBD1 aligns across 7 bases. This CDR3 region has 13 residues. Germline V gene sequence: CDR1 MNHEY, CDR2 SVGAGI. With V trimmed by 0 bases and J by 11 bases, 6 bases remained unmatched. Here the CDR3 reads CASSYSTQGLYTF. CDR3 nucleotide sequence: TGTGCCAGCAGTTACTCAACACAGGGGTTATACACCTTC.

V gene TRBV4-3 combines with J gene TRBJ1-1; D is undetermined. This CDR3 has 15 amino acids. Trimming took off 0 bases at V and 0 bases at J, with 8 bases between the two ends. Germline CDR1 is LGHNA and CDR2 is YSLEER. CDR3 DNA: TGCGCCAGCAGCCAAGATCACGGGATGAACACTGAAGCTTTCTTT. It translates to CASSQDHGMNTEAFF.

V and J are TRBV6-1 and TRBJ1-1, with D unresolved. The CDR3 runs to 12 residues. Germline CDR1 reads MNHNS; CDR2 reads SASEGT. Trimming cost V 6 bases and J 11 bases, with 16 bases left between them. CDR3 sequence reads: CASRRHPVGAFF. CDR3 sequence (DNA): TGTGCCAGCAGACGACACCCGGTTGGGGCTTTCTTT.

This rearrangement joins TRBV14 to TRBJ1-3; D is unresolved. Germline loops: CDR1 SGHDN, CDR2 FVKESK. There are 16 residues in the CDR3. V gave up 3 bases and J gave up 0 bases, with 12 bases separating them. CDR3 sequence reads: CASSHRRSSSGNTIYF. CDR3 DNA: TGTGCCAGCAGCCATCGACGGTCTAGCTCTGGAAACACCATATATTTT.

V is TRBV27 and J is TRBJ2-6; D gene uncertain. V dropped 0 bases and J dropped 2 bases, with 5 bases sitting between them. The germline V gene has CDR1 MNHEY and CDR2 SMNVEV (reference sequence). This CDR3 has 15 residues. Here the CDR3 DNA reads TGTGCCAGCAGTTTATCGTCGGCTGGGGCCAACGTCCTGACTTTC. Encoded protein: CASSLSSAGANVLTF.

The rearrangement uses TRBV7-9 and TRBJ2-2; 8 bases map to TRBD1. Trimming removed 11 bases from V and 5 bases from J; junction bases left unmatched: 10. In germline, CDR1 is SEHNR, CDR2 FQNEAQ (reference sequence). The CDR3 is 14 amino acids. CDR3 sequence: CASAQGGETGELFF. The CDR3 nucleotides are TGTGCCTCAGCACAGGGGGGAGAAACCGGGGAGCTGTTTTTT. The full variable domain, rest sourced from reference TRBV7-9 and TRBJ2-2, is DTGVSQNPRHKITKRGQNVTFRCDPISEHNRLYWYRQTLGQGPEFLTYFQNEAQLEKSRLLSDRFSAERPKGSFSTLEIQRTEQGDSAMYLCASAQGGETGELFFGEGSRLTVL.

The chain combines TRBV2 with TRBJ1-2, with D perhaps matching TRBD1 (6 bases). Trimming took 7 bases from V and 3 from J, leaving 12 bases between them. Germline V gene data show CDR1 as SNHLY and CDR2 as FYNNEI. The CDR3 extends over 13 amino acids. The CDR3 loop is CASMRTADYGYTF. The CDR3 DNA is TGTGCCAGCATGAGGACAGCCGACTATGGCTACACCTTC.

The rearrangement joins TRBV2 to TRBJ2-7; D is ambiguous. The V gene lost 6 bases and the J gene lost 1 base, with 16 bases spanning the gap. Germline V lookup: CDR1 SNHLY, CDR2 FYNNEI. The CDR3 has 15 amino acids. This chain's CDR3 is CASRSPFGRSYEQYF. CDR3 DNA sequence: TGTGCCAGCAGGTCACCGTTTGGTAGGTCCTACGAGCAGTACTTC.

This chain joins TRBV5-1 and TRBJ1-6; TRBD1 is a possible D gene (5 bases). Germline V gene lookup returns CDR1 SGHRS and CDR2 YFSETQ. The CDR3 consists of 18 residues. V gave up 4 bases and J gave up 1 base, with 18 bases separating them. The CDR3 DNA is TGCGCCAGCAGCCCCGGGACCTTCTTGACGTCCTATAATTCACCCCTCCACTTT. This gives the protein CASSPGTFLTSYNSPLHF.

The rearrangement links TRBV11-2 to TRBJ2-7, with D possibly matching TRBD1 (6 bases). Trimming took 4 bases from V and 3 from J, leaving 19 bases between them. Germline V CDR1 and CDR2: SGHAT, FQNNGV. This CDR3 contains 16 residues. The CDR3 bases are TGTGCCAGCAGCTCCTACAGGGCCTCGAGGGTCTACGAGCAGTACTTC. Its protein product is CASSSYRASRVYEQYF.

This sequence joins TRBV30 and TRBJ2-1, with 15 bases aligning to TRBD2. The germline V gene has CDR1 GTSNPN and CDR2 SVGIG (reference sequence). This CDR3 comprises 16 residues. The J segment lost 6 bases and the V segment lost 0 bases, leaving 3 bases of the junction unmatched. The CDR3 DNA reads as TGTGCCTGGAGTGTTCCGGGACTAGCGGGGGGCAATGAGCAGTTCTTC. It specifies CAWSVPGLAGGNEQFF.

The chain has TRBV6-5 and TRBJ1-1, with 10 bases matching TRBD1. V lost 3 bases, J lost 6 bases, and 4 bases stayed unmatched. CDR3 length: 14 residues. CDR1 MNHEY and CDR2 SVGAGI come from the germline V gene. In nucleotides, the CDR3 is TGTGCCAGCAGTTATGGGACAGGGGTGTCTGAAGCTTTCTTT. Encoded protein: CASSYGTGVSEAFF.

The chain recombines TRBV4-2 with TRBJ1-2; D not certain. Germline loops: CDR1 LGHNA, CDR2 YNFKEQ. V lost 0 bases, J lost 7 bases, and 6 bases lay in between. The CDR3 is 12 amino acids. Here the CDR3 reads CASSQDRGGYTF. CDR3 DNA: TGTGCCAGCAGCCAAGATAGAGGTGGCTACACCTTC.

This clone was observed a few times. This chain connects TRBV5-1 to TRBJ1-1, with D perhaps TRBD1 (6 bases). This CDR3 region has 14 residues. Trimming cost V 2 bases and J 5 bases, with 13 bases left between them. CDR1 and CDR2 (germline): SGHRS, YFSETQ. The CDR3 protein is CASSFTGSETEAFF. The CDR3 DNA follows: TGCGCCAGCAGCTTTACAGGGTCTGAGACTGAAGCTTTCTTT.

In this sample, this clone turned up once. The genes are TRBV18 and TRBJ2-5; D remains unclear. V was trimmed by 5 bases and J by 7 bases, leaving 8 bases between them. The CDR3 sequence is 11 residues long. CDR1 is KGHSH and CDR2 is LQKENI in the germline V gene. DNA for the CDR3: TGTGCCAGCTCAGCGTCGAGGACCCAGTACTTC. This codes for CASSASRTQYF.

The chain recombines TRBV25-1 with TRBJ2-7; D is possibly TRBD1 (6 bases). Trimming shortened V by 2 bases and J by 2 bases, and 10 bases separated the two germline ends. This CDR3 contains 14 residues. Germline V CDR1 and CDR2: MGHDK, SYGVNS. The CDR3 loop is CASSEGGRAYEQYF. The CDR3 nucleotides read TGTGCCAGCAGTGAAGGGGGCCGGGCCTACGAGCAGTACTTC.